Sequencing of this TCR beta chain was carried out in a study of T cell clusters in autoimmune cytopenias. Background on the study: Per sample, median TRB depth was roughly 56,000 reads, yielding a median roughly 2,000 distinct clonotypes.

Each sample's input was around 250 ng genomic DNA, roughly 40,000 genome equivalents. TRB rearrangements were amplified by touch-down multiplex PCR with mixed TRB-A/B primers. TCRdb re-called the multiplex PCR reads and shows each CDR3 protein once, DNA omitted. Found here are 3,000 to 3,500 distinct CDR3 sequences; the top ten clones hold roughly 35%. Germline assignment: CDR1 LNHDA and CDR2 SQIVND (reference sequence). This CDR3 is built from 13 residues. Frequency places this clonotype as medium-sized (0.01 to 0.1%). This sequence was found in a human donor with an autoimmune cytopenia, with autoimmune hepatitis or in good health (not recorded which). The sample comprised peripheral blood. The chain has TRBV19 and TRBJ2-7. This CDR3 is CASSIQDGYEQYF.